The TCR beta chain under discussion was sequenced for a study of blood T cell repertoires in COVID-19. Overall study: Collection of acute and convalescent COVID-19 samples took place in the United States, Italy and Spain.

Sequencing used immunoSEQ multiplex PCR; TCRdb keeps in-frame clones, though not all of them. Among fewer than 350,000 clones listed, roughly nine tenths were seen once. A few counts support this clone. The source material was peripheral blood. This TCR was sampled from a woman aged 25 to 39 with COVID-19, enrolled during active disease.

The CDR3 protein is CASSQSRGVTEAFF. Written as DNA, the CDR3 is TGTGCCAGCAGTCAAAGCAGGGGCGTCACTGAAGCTTTCTTT. V usage is TRBV2 and J usage is TRBJ1-1, with D maybe TRBD1 (6 bases). Germline assignment: CDR1 SNHLY and CDR2 FYNNEI. The length of the CDR3 is 14 residues. The V gene lost 5 bases and the J gene lost 4 bases, with 14 bases spanning the gap.